The following is a T cell receptor (beta chain) sequence with its context. Its target is not known. This sample stems from a study of T-cell memory formation after mild COVID-19. Points from the study as a whole: CD4+ contracting clones lay mainly in CM and EM, CD8+ ones in EMRA. Pre-infection memory carried some responding clones, suggesting that cross-reactive memory joined.

TCRdb passed the 5' RACE reads through MiXCR, listing each CDR3 protein once. Of about 210,000 distinct CDR3 sequences listed, around 27% were seen once; the top ten hold 9.5% to 12%. This CDR3 spans 14 amino acids. CDR1 SGHTA and CDR2 FQGTGA come from the germline V gene. V lost 1 base and J 2 bases, leaving 8 bases between the germline ends. The sample taken for sequencing was PBMCs or a T cell subset sorted from them (not recorded which). The rearrangement links TRBV7-3 to TRBJ2-5, with D possibly being TRBD1 (5 bases). This clonotype was sampled from an adult woman who had mild COVID-19 (a few samples of this study predate the infection). Cell type and time point are not known. This CDR3 reads CASSLRQKQETQYF. Here the CDR3 DNA reads TGTGCCAGCAGCTTAAGACAGAAGCAAGAGACCCAGTACTTC.